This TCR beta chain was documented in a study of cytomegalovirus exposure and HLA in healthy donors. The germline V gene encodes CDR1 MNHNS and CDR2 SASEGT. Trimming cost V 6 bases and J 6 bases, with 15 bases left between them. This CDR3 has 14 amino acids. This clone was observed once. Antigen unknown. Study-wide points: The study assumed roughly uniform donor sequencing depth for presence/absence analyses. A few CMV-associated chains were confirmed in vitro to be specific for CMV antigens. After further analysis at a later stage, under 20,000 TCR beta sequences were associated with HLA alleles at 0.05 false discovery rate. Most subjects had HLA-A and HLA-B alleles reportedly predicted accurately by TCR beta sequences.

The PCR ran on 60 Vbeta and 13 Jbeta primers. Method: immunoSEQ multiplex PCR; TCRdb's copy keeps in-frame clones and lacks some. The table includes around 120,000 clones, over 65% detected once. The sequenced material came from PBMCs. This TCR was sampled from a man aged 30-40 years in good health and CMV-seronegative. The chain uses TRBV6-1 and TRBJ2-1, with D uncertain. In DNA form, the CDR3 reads TGTGCCAGCAGGAGTCCCTTTGGCGGCAATGAGCAGTTCTTC. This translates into CASRSPFGGNEQFF.